Below, one T cell receptor (beta chain) is given with its context. The antigen is undetermined. The data belong to a study of graft-versus-host responses after intestinal transplantation. As for the study in general: Anti-thymocyte globulin was used for induction in all recipients, who then took tacrolimus and steroids for around 3 years. Findings and limits, study-wide: GvH clones were identified in recipient marrow, with some first appearing in ileum or blood.

Some clones are missing from TCRdb's copy, which holds only in-frame ones; the method was immunoSEQ multiplex PCR. The profile covers 100,000 to 110,000 clones, with about 90% appearing a single time and about 0.95% taken by the ten largest. The CDR3 runs to 16 residues. V lost 1 base and J 9 bases, leaving 16 bases between the germline ends. Germline V gene data show CDR1 as MDHEN and CDR2 as SYDVKM. The TCR was taken from a human donor who was the organ donor for an intestinal transplant. This specimen consisted of unstimulated CD4+ T cells sorted from spleen or lymph node cells, obtained before transplant. This sequence joins TRBV28 and TRBJ1-6, with D possibly matching TRBD1 (5 bases). CDR3 coding DNA: TGTGCCAGCAGTTTATTGGTGAACGGAAGGGGTTCACCCCTCCACTTT. Translated, it gives CASSLLVNGRGSPLHF. Based on the CDR3 plus reference TRBV28 and TRBJ1-6, the full variable domain is DVKVTQSSRYLVKRTGEKVFLECVQDMDHENMFWYRQDPGLGLRLIYFSYDVKMKEKGDIPEGYSVSREKKERFSLILESASTNQTSMYLCASSLLVNGRGSPLHFGNGTRLTVT.